This T cell receptor (beta chain) was identified during a study of shared clonotypes between healthy human individuals. The CDR3 spans 14 residues. Trimming removed 2 bases from V and 7 bases from J; junction bases left unmatched: 4. CDR1 is SGHNT and CDR2 is YYREEE in the germline V gene (reference sequence). Deep level was the assay's run setting. Profiled with immunoSEQ multiplex PCR; TCRdb holds only in-frame clones, not every one. This sample carries approximately 940,000 clones, around 80% of them seen once, and the ten largest clones take over 1.3%. In its sample, this clone was seen many times.

Sequencing was performed on memory CD4+ T cells sorted from blood. Subset in this sample: CD45RA-negative fraction. This TCR was sampled from a man between 18 and 29 years old in good health. The rearrangement joins TRBV5-4 to TRBJ2-2; TRBD1 aligns across 8 bases. The CDR3 here is CASSFNRGNGELFF. Here the CDR3 DNA reads TGTGCCAGCAGCTTTAACAGGGGGAACGGGGAGCTGTTTTTT.